The clone carrying this TCR beta chain has more than one count but fewer than ten. Its antigen is currently unknown. The data are from a study of early T cells in non-severe SARS-CoV-2 infection. The study's findings and limits: Database matching using VDJdb favored anti-spike CD8 responses, with private and CD4 specificities left missing.

Attached unique molecular identifiers marked individual cDNA molecules. TCRdb called the 5' RACE reads again in MiXCR, with one record for every CDR3 protein. Of approximately 81,000 distinct CDR3 sequences listed, more than 12% are singletons. Losses at the gene ends were 3 bases for V and 4 bases for J; bases not matched to a gene: 4. CDR3 length: 13 residues. CDR1 and CDR2 (germline): SQVTM, ANQGSEA. The gene calls are TRBV29-1 and TRBJ2-3, with 7 bases identical to TRBD2. This clonotype originated in an adult who was a healthcare worker with PCR-confirmed SARS-CoV-2 infection or an uninfected control (not recorded which). The sequenced sample consisted of whole blood. The CDR3 DNA reads TGCAGCGTTGACGCGGGAGTCGCAGATACGCAGTATTTT. The encoded protein is CSVDAGVADTQYF.